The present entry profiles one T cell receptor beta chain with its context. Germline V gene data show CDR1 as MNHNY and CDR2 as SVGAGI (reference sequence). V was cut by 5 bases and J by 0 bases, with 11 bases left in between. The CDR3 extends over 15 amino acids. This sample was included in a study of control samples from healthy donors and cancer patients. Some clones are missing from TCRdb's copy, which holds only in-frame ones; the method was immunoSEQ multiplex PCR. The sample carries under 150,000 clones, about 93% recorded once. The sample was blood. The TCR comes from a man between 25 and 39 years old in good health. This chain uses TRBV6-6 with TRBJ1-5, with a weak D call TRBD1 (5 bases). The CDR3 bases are TGTGCCAGCAGTGGACACCGCCTTAGCAATCAGCCCCAGCATTTT. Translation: CASSGHRLSNQPQHF.